This TCR beta chain stems from a study of long-term antiretroviral therapy in people with HIV. Held in samples before DNA extraction were about 0.85-11 million cryopreserved PBMC. Runs used v3.0 of the immunoSEQ assay and were done at survey level. Measured with immunoSEQ multiplex PCR; TCRdb has only the in-frame clones, and not every one. The sample has about 31,000 clones, 70% to 90% seen once; the top ten hold 3% to 4.5%. This clonotype was obtained from a man younger than 35 with HIV. Sequencing was performed on unsorted PBMCs, taken 0.8 years before starting antiretroviral therapy.

The CDR3 loop reads CASSYADRSAGELFF. The DNA for the CDR3 is TGTGCCAGCAGTTACGCAGACAGGTCCGCCGGGGAGCTGTTTTTT. The chain joins TRBV6-5 to TRBJ2-2; the D gene is possibly TRBD1 (6 bases). Germline CDR1 MNHEY, CDR2 SVGAGI. V gave up 2 bases and J gave up 6 bases, with 13 bases separating them. This CDR3 region has 15 residues.